These T cell receptor beta chains were read from a single sample in a study of identical twins. Each CDR3 protein is one row after TCRdb ran MiXCR on the 5' RACE reads. In the table there are roughly 250,000 distinct CDR3 sequences, over 13% of which are singletons. Specimen: memory (CD45RO+) T cells sorted from blood. Receptors were obtained from a woman younger than 35 in good health. Both conserved end residues are part of each CDR3. D genes are given only for firm matches. Clone size is stated in some rows and not others, as once, few, many or a class when expanded.

v_gene: TRBV5-6
len: 15
d_gene: TRBD2
j_gene: TRBJ2-7
abundance: .
CDR3nt: TGTGCCAGCAGCATAGGCGGGGGAACGGTCTACGAGCAGTACTTC
CDR3aa: CASSIGGGTVYEQYF

v_gene: TRBV12-3/TRBV12-4
len: 17
d_gene: TRBD1
j_gene: TRBJ2-7
abundance: many
CDR3nt: TGTGCCAGCAGTTTGCCTTCCGAAGGACAGGGGTCCTACGAGCAGTACTTC
CDR3aa: CASSLPSEGQGSYEQYF

v_gene: TRBV6-4
len: 15
d_gene: TRBD1
j_gene: TRBJ2-3
abundance: few
CDR3nt: TGTGCCAGCAGGGACAGGCCCTCTAGCACAGATACGCAGTATTTT
CDR3aa: CASRDRPSSTDTQYF

v_gene: TRBV6-5
len: 14
d_gene: .
j_gene: TRBJ2-5
abundance: few
CDR3nt: TGTGCCAGCAATTTACAGGGTGGAGGGGAGACCCAGTACTTC
CDR3aa: CASNLQGGGETQYF

v_gene: TRBV2
len: 13
d_gene: TRBD1
j_gene: TRBJ1-1
abundance: few
CDR3nt: TGTGCCAGCACCCTAACAGGGGCCATTGAAGCTTTCTTT
CDR3aa: CASTLTGAIEAFF

v_gene: TRBV6-5
len: 14
d_gene: TRBD1
j_gene: TRBJ2-2
abundance: .
CDR3nt: TGTGCCAGCAGTTCGCAGGGGGCCGGAGGGGAGCTGTTTTTT
CDR3aa: CASSSQGAGGELFF

v_gene: TRBV2
len: 15
d_gene: TRBD2
j_gene: TRBJ2-2
abundance: once
CDR3nt: TGTGCCTCTCGGTTCAGCGGGACGAACACCGGGGAGCTGTTTTTT
CDR3aa: CASRFSGTNTGELFF

v_gene: TRBV2
len: 15
d_gene: TRBD2
j_gene: TRBJ2-7
abundance: few
CDR3nt: TGTGCCAGCAGGTCGGGAGCTAGCGGGAGCTACGAGCAGTACTTC
CDR3aa: CASRSGASGSYEQYF

v_gene: TRBV7-2
len: 13
d_gene: TRBD1
j_gene: TRBJ2-2
abundance: few
CDR3nt: TGTGCCAGCAGCTCCCAGGGGGCCGGGGAGCTGTTTTTT
CDR3aa: CASSSQGAGELFF

v_gene: TRBV12-3/TRBV12-4
len: 13
d_gene: .
j_gene: TRBJ1-4
abundance: many
CDR3nt: TGTGCCAGCAGTTTAGCGGAGGGAAACGAACTGTTTTTT
CDR3aa: CASSLAEGNELFF

v_gene: TRBV6-5
len: 16
d_gene: TRBD2
j_gene: TRBJ2-3
abundance: .
CDR3nt: TGTGCCAGCAGTTACTCCTACGGGACTAGCATAGATACGCAGTATTTT
CDR3aa: CASSYSYGTSIDTQYF

v_gene: TRBV20-1
len: 15
d_gene: .
j_gene: TRBJ2-2
abundance: .
CDR3nt: TGCAGTGCTAGAGACGGTAGCGGCTACACCGGGGAGCTGTTTTTT
CDR3aa: CSARDGSGYTGELFF

v_gene: TRBV20-1
len: 18
d_gene: .
j_gene: TRBJ2-1
abundance: few
CDR3nt: TGCAGTGCTAGGGGAGGGGGTAACCGAGGCCCCCCATACAATGAGCAGTTCTTC
CDR3aa: CSARGGGNRGPPYNEQFF

v_gene: TRBV14
len: 12
d_gene: .
j_gene: TRBJ2-1
abundance: many
CDR3nt: TGTGCCAGCAGCCAAGCGTTGCTTGAGCAGTTCTTC
CDR3aa: CASSQALLEQFF

v_gene: TRBV10-1
len: 15
d_gene: .
j_gene: TRBJ2-2
abundance: .
CDR3nt: TGCGCCAGCAGTGATCAGCGGACGAACACCGGGGAGCTGTTTTTT
CDR3aa: CASSDQRTNTGELFF

v_gene: TRBV6-1
len: 14
d_gene: .
j_gene: TRBJ1-2
abundance: .
CDR3nt: TGTGCCAGCACCCGCAATGTGGAGGACTATGGCTACACCTTC
CDR3aa: CASTRNVEDYGYTF

v_gene: TRBV20-1
len: 12
d_gene: .
j_gene: TRBJ2-7
abundance: .
CDR3nt: TGCAGTGCTAGATCCTCGAGGAACGAGCAGTACTTC
CDR3aa: CSARSSRNEQYF

v_gene: TRBV12-3/TRBV12-4
len: 13
d_gene: .
j_gene: TRBJ1-2
abundance: few
CDR3nt: TGTGCCAGCAGGGCGACAGCGAACTATGGCTACACCTTC
CDR3aa: CASRATANYGYTF

v_gene: TRBV6-5
len: 13
d_gene: .
j_gene: TRBJ2-3
abundance: .
CDR3nt: TGTGCCAGCAGTTACCGCTTAACAGATACGCAGTATTTT
CDR3aa: CASSYRLTDTQYF

v_gene: TRBV10-3
len: 14
d_gene: TRBD1
j_gene: TRBJ1-1
abundance: many
CDR3nt: TGTGCCACAGGTGGTGGGACAGGGACCACTGAAGCTTTCTTT
CDR3aa: CATGGGTGTTEAFF

v_gene: TRBV19
len: 15
d_gene: .
j_gene: TRBJ2-4
abundance: .
CDR3nt: TGTGCCAGTAGTCAGAGACCCGAGGCCAAAAACATTCAGTACTTC
CDR3aa: CASSQRPEAKNIQYF

v_gene: TRBV20-1
len: 16
d_gene: .
j_gene: TRBJ2-1
abundance: .
CDR3nt: TGCAGTGCCCCGGCCTGGGCTAGAAGCTCCTACAATGAGCAGTTCTTC
CDR3aa: CSAPAWARSSYNEQFF

v_gene: TRBV2
len: 15
d_gene: .
j_gene: TRBJ1-6
abundance: .
CDR3nt: TGTGCCAGCAGTGATGATAGGACAGACAATTCACCCCTCCACTTT
CDR3aa: CASSDDRTDNSPLHF

v_gene: TRBV24-1
len: 12
d_gene: .
j_gene: TRBJ2-2
abundance: few
CDR3nt: TGTGCCACCAGAGACAGAACCGGGGAGCTGTTTTTT
CDR3aa: CATRDRTGELFF

v_gene: TRBV20-1
len: 12
d_gene: .
j_gene: TRBJ2-1
abundance: .
CDR3nt: TGCAGTGCACCGCGACTCCAAAATGAGCAGTTCTTC
CDR3aa: CSAPRLQNEQFF

v_gene: TRBV10-1
len: 15
d_gene: .
j_gene: TRBJ2-7
abundance: .
CDR3nt: TGCGCCAGCAGTGAAGTTATTAGCGGCTCCTACGAGCAGTACTTC
CDR3aa: CASSEVISGSYEQYF

v_gene: TRBV18
len: 14
d_gene: TRBD1
j_gene: TRBJ2-4
abundance: few
CDR3nt: TGTGCCAGCTCACCACAAAGGGACAGAGACATTCAGTACTTC
CDR3aa: CASSPQRDRDIQYF

v_gene: TRBV12-3/TRBV12-4
len: 15
d_gene: .
j_gene: TRBJ1-4
abundance: few
CDR3nt: TGTGCCAGCAGCCTCAAGGGCCCTCTCAATGAAAAACTGTTTTTT
CDR3aa: CASSLKGPLNEKLFF

v_gene: TRBV9
len: 14
d_gene: .
j_gene: TRBJ2-5
abundance: .
CDR3nt: TGTGCCAGCAGCGTAGACACCAACCAAGAGACCCAGTACTTC
CDR3aa: CASSVDTNQETQYF

v_gene: TRBV12-3/TRBV12-4
len: 13
d_gene: TRBD1
j_gene: TRBJ2-5
abundance: .
CDR3nt: TGTGCCAGCAGCTTCAGGGGGCAAGAGACCCAGTACTTC
CDR3aa: CASSFRGQETQYF

v_gene: TRBV11-2
len: 14
d_gene: .
j_gene: TRBJ2-1
abundance: .
CDR3nt: TGTGCCAGCAGCTTAGCGCGGTCTTGGGATGAGCAGTTCTTC
CDR3aa: CASSLARSWDEQFF

v_gene: TRBV24-1
len: 16
d_gene: .
j_gene: TRBJ2-1
abundance: many
CDR3nt: TGTGCCACCAGTGATTCGCGGTTTAGCTCCTACAATGAGCAGTTCTTC
CDR3aa: CATSDSRFSSYNEQFF

v_gene: TRBV20-1
len: 16
d_gene: TRBD2
j_gene: TRBJ2-2
abundance: many
CDR3nt: TGCAGTGCTACGCCCAGCGGGGCAGCGAACACCGGGGAGCTGTTTTTT
CDR3aa: CSATPSGAANTGELFF

v_gene: TRBV7-9
len: 14
d_gene: .
j_gene: TRBJ1-6
abundance: .
CDR3nt: TGTGCCAGCAGCTGGCAAGGTGGGAATTCACCCCTCCACTTT
CDR3aa: CASSWQGGNSPLHF

v_gene: TRBV5-6
len: 14
d_gene: .
j_gene: TRBJ1-3
abundance: .
CDR3nt: TGTGCCAGCAGACGGAGACAGCTTGTAGACACCATATATTTT
CDR3aa: CASRRRQLVDTIYF

v_gene: TRBV5-4
len: 17
d_gene: .
j_gene: TRBJ2-2
abundance: few
CDR3nt: TGTGCCAGCAGCAAGATCGAGGAGGCCACGAACACCGGGGAGCTGTTTTTT
CDR3aa: CASSKIEEATNTGELFF

v_gene: TRBV12-3/TRBV12-4
len: 14
d_gene: TRBD2
j_gene: TRBJ2-5
abundance: few
CDR3nt: TGTGCCAGCAGGCCCTCGGGGGGAGGGGAGACCCAGTACTTC
CDR3aa: CASRPSGGGETQYF

v_gene: TRBV5-5
len: 12
d_gene: .
j_gene: TRBJ1-1
abundance: few
CDR3nt: TGTGCCAGCAGCTCGTGGGGGGATGAAGCTTTCTTT
CDR3aa: CASSSWGDEAFF

v_gene: TRBV12-3/TRBV12-4
len: 14
d_gene: .
j_gene: TRBJ1-1
abundance: .
CDR3nt: TGTGCCAGCAGTTCAATAGACGGAAACACTGAAGCTTTCTTT
CDR3aa: CASSSIDGNTEAFF

v_gene: TRBV5-1
len: 17
d_gene: TRBD2
j_gene: TRBJ2-1
abundance: .
CDR3nt: TGCGCCAGCACAGCTAGCGGGAGGTCAAGCTCCTACAATGAGCAGTTCTTC
CDR3aa: CASTASGRSSSYNEQFF

v_gene: TRBV6-5
len: 13
d_gene: .
j_gene: TRBJ1-2
abundance: .
CDR3nt: TGTGCCAGCAGTTACGCACCGGATTATGGCTACACCTTC
CDR3aa: CASSYAPDYGYTF

v_gene: TRBV20-1
len: 13
d_gene: .
j_gene: TRBJ2-7
abundance: .
CDR3nt: TGCAGTGCTAGTTCGGGATCAAAACCCGAGCAGTACTTC
CDR3aa: CSASSGSKPEQYF

v_gene: TRBV6-2/TRBV6-3
len: 15
d_gene: TRBD2
j_gene: TRBJ2-2
abundance: .
CDR3nt: TGTGCCAGCAGTTACCCCGGACTAGCGTCCGGGGAGCTGTTTTTT
CDR3aa: CASSYPGLASGELFF

v_gene: TRBV6-1
len: 14
d_gene: .
j_gene: TRBJ2-2
abundance: .
CDR3nt: TGTGCCAGCAGGTCCAGGGAAGATGCCGGGGAGCTGTTTTTT
CDR3aa: CASRSREDAGELFF

v_gene: TRBV29-1
len: 12
d_gene: .
j_gene: TRBJ1-1
abundance: many
CDR3nt: TGCAGCGTTCGAGGGGGTAACACTGAAGCTTTCTTT
CDR3aa: CSVRGGNTEAFF

v_gene: TRBV4-1
len: 14
d_gene: .
j_gene: TRBJ2-2
abundance: few
CDR3nt: TGCGCCAGCACTAGTGAATTCCGCACCGGGGAGCTGTTTTTT
CDR3aa: CASTSEFRTGELFF

v_gene: TRBV6-1
len: 14
d_gene: .
j_gene: TRBJ2-7
abundance: .
CDR3nt: TGTGCCAGCAGACCGGCGGGGGCTTCCTACGAGCAGTACTTC
CDR3aa: CASRPAGASYEQYF

v_gene: TRBV7-9
len: 11
d_gene: .
j_gene: TRBJ2-7
abundance: few
CDR3nt: TGTGCCAGCAGGGTTGGCGACGAGCAGTACTTC
CDR3aa: CASRVGDEQYF

v_gene: TRBV6-1
len: 14
d_gene: .
j_gene: TRBJ2-3
abundance: few
CDR3nt: TGTGCCAGCAGTGTGCGGGAAAGCACAGATACGCAGTATTTT
CDR3aa: CASSVRESTDTQYF

v_gene: TRBV4-1
len: 14
d_gene: .
j_gene: TRBJ2-7
abundance: few
CDR3nt: TGCGCCAGCAGCCCCCCGCGGCAGTCCTACGAGCAGTACTTC
CDR3aa: CASSPPRQSYEQYF

v_gene: TRBV7-2
len: 16
d_gene: .
j_gene: TRBJ2-7
abundance: few
CDR3nt: TGTGCCAGCAGCTTACGCGAGAGCGGGACATTATACGAGCAGTACTTC
CDR3aa: CASSLRESGTLYEQYF

v_gene: TRBV5-6
len: 17
d_gene: .
j_gene: TRBJ1-1
abundance: .
CDR3nt: TGTGCCAGCAGCTTGGTATGGTCCGGAGGGGGGAACACTGAAGCTTTCTTT
CDR3aa: CASSLVWSGGGNTEAFF

v_gene: TRBV6-5
len: 16
d_gene: TRBD2
j_gene: TRBJ2-7
abundance: .
CDR3nt: TGTGCCAGCAGTTACTCGAAGGGGGCTAGCGGGAAACAGCAGTACTTC
CDR3aa: CASSYSKGASGKQQYF

v_gene: TRBV2
len: 11
d_gene: .
j_gene: TRBJ2-3
abundance: many
CDR3nt: TGTGCCAGCAGTGACGGGGGAACGCAGTATTTT
CDR3aa: CASSDGGTQYF

v_gene: TRBV12-3/TRBV12-4
len: 14
d_gene: TRBD1
j_gene: TRBJ1-6
abundance: few
CDR3nt: TGTGCCAGCAGTTCGACAGGGAACTCTTCACCCCTCCACTTT
CDR3aa: CASSSTGNSSPLHF

v_gene: TRBV20-1
len: 17
d_gene: TRBD2
j_gene: TRBJ2-1
abundance: few
CDR3nt: TGCAGTGCTATCGCCCCGAATCCTAGCGGGGGTCACAATGAGCAGTTCTTC
CDR3aa: CSAIAPNPSGGHNEQFF

v_gene: TRBV12-3/TRBV12-4
len: 16
d_gene: .
j_gene: TRBJ2-7
abundance: .
CDR3nt: TGTGCCAGCAGTTTATACAGGGTCCCGAGTTACTACGAGCAGTACTTC
CDR3aa: CASSLYRVPSYYEQYF